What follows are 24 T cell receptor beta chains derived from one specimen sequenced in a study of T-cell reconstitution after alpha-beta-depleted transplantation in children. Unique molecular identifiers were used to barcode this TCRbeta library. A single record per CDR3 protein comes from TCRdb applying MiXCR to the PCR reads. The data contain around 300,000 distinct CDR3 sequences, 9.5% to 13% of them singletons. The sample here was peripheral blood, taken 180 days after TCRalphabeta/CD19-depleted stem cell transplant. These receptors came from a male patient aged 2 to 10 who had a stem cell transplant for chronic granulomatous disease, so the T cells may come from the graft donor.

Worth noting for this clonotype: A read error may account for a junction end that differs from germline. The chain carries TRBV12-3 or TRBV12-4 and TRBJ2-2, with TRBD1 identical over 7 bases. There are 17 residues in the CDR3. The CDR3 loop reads CVSSHPVGQRDTGELFF. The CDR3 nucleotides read TGTGTCAGCAGTCATCCGGTGGGACAGCGAGACACCGGGGAGCTGTTTTTT.

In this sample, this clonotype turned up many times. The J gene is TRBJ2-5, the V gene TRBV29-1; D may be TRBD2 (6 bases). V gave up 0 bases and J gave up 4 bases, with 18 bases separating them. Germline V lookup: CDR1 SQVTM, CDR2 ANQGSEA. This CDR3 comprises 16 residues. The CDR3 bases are TGCAGCGTTGAAGACCGGGGAGGACTCCCGGGAGAGACCCAGTACTTC. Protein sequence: CSVEDRGGLPGETQYF.

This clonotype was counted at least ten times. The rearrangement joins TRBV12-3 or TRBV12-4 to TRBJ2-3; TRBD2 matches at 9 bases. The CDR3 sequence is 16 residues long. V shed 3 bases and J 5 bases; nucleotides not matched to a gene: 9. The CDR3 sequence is CASSFIGAGGRDTQYF. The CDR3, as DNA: TGTGCCAGCAGTTTCATCGGGGCGGGGGGGCGAGATACGCAGTATTTT.

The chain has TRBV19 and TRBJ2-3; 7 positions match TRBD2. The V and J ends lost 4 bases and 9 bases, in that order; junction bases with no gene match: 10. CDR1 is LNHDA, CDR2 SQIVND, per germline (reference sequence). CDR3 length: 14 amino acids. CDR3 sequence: CASSSIGGRGTQYF. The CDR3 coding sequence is TGTGCCAGTAGTAGCATTGGCGGGAGAGGCACGCAGTATTTT.

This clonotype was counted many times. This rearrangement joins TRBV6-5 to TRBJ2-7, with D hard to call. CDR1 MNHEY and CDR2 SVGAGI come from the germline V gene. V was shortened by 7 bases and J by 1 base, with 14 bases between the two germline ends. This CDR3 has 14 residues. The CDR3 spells CASTYGSTSYEQYF. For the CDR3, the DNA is TGTGCCAGCACCTACGGGTCGACATCCTACGAGCAGTACTTC.

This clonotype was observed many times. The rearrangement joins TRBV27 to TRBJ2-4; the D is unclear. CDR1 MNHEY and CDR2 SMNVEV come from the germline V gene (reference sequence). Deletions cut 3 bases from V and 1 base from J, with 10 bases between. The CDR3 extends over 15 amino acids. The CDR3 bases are TGTGCCAGCAGTTTGTCGGATCGGGCCAAAAACATTCAGTACTTC. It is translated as CASSLSDRAKNIQYF.

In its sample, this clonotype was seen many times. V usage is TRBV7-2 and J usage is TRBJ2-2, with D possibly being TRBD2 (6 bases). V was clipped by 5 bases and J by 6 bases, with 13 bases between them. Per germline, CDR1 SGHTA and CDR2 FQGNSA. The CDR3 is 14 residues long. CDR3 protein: CASSPRGRSGELFF. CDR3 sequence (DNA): TGTGCCAGCAGCCCGCGGGGTCGATCCGGGGAGCTGTTTTTT.

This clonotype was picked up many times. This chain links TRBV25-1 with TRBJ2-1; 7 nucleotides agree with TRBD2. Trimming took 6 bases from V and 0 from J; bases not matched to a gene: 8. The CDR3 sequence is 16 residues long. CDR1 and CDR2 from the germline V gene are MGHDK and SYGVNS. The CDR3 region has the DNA TGTGCCAGCAGGAGGCGAGGCGGGGGCTCCTACAATGAGCAGTTCTTC. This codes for CASRRRGGGSYNEQFF. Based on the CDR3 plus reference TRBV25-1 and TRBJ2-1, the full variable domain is EADIYQTPRYLVIGTGKKITLECSQTMGHDKMYWYQQDPGMELHLIHYSYGVNSTEKGDLSSESTVSRIRTEHFPLTLESARPSHTSQYLCASRRRGGGSYNEQFFGPGTRLTVL.

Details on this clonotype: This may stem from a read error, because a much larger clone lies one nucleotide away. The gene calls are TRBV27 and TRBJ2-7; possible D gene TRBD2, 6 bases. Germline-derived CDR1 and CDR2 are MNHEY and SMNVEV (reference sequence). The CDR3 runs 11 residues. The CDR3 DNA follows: TGTGCCGGGGGGAGATCCTACGAGCAGTCCTTC. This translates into CAGGRSYEQSF.

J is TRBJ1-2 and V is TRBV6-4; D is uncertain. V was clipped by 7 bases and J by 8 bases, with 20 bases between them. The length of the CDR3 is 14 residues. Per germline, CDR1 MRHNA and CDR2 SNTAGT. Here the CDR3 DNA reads TGTGCCAGCACCGCGGATGGGCACGATGTCGGCTACACCTTC. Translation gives CASTADGHDVGYTF.

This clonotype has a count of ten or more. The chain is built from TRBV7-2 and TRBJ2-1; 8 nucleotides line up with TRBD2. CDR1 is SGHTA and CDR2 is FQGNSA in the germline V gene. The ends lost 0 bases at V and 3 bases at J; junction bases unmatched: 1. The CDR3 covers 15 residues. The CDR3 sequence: CASSLAGLDYNEQFF. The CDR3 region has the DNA TGTGCCAGCAGCTTAGCGGGACTAGACTACAATGAGCAGTTCTTC.

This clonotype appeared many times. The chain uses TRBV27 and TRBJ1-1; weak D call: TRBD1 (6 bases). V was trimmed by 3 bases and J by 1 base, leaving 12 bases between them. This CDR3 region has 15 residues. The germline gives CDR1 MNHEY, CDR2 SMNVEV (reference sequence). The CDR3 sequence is CASSLATGWNTEAFF. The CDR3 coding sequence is TGTGCCAGCAGTTTGGCGACAGGTTGGAACACTGAAGCTTTCTTT.

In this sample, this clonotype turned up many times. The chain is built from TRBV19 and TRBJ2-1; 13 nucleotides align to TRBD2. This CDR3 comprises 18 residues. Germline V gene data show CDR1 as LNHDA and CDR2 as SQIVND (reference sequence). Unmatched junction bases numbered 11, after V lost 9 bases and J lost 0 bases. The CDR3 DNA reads TGTGCCAGCCAACTGACTAGCGGGAGGCCCAGCTCCTACAATGAGCAGTTCTTC. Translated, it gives CASQLTSGRPSSYNEQFF.

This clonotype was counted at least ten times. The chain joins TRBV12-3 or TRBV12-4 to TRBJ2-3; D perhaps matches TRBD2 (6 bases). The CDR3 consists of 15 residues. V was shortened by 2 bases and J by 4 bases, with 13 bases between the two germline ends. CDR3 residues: CASSLRPAGPDTQYF. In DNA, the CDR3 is TGTGCCAGCAGTTTACGTCCAGCGGGCCCAGATACGCAGTATTTT.

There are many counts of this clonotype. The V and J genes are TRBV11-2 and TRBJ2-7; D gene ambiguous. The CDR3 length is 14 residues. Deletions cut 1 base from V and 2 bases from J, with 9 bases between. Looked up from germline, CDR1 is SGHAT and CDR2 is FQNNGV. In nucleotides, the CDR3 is TGTGCCAGCAGCTTAGGGGCCCTACCCTACGAGCAGTACTTC. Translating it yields CASSLGALPYEQYF.

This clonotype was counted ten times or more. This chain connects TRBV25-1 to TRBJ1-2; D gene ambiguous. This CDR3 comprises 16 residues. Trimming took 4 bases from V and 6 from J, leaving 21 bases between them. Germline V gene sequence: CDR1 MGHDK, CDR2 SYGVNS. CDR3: CASSGLGPFLRDGYTF. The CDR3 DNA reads TGTGCCAGCAGTGGCCTTGGACCTTTCCTAAGGGATGGCTACACCTTC.

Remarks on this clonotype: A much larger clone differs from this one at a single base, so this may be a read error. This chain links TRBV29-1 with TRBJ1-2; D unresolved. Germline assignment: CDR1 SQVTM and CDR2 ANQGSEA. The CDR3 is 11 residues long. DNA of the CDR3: TGCAGCGTTCTTTGGTTCTATGGCGACACCTTC. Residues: CSVLWFYGDTF.

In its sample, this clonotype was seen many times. The CDR3 here is CATNKYNEQFF. The DNA of the CDR3 is TGTGCCACCAATAAATACAATGAGCAGTTCTTC. The chain has TRBV24-1 and TRBJ2-1; D not certain. Germline-derived CDR1 and CDR2 are KGHDR and SFDVKD. The CDR3 spans 11 residues. Trimming removed 8 bases at V and 4 bases at J, with 5 bases between.

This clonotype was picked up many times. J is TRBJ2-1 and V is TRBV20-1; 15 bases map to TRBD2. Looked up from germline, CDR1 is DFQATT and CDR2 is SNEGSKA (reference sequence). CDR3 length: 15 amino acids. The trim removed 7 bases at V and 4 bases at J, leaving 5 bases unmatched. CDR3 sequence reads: CSVHGLAGGYNEQFF. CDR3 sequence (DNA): TGCAGTGTCCATGGACTAGCGGGAGGGTACAATGAGCAGTTCTTC.

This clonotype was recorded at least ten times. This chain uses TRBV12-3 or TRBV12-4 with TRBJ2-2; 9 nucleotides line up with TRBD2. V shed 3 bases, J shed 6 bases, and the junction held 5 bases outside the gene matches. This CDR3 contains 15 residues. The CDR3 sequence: CASSLASGIAGELFF. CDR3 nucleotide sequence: TGTGCCAGCAGTTTGGCTAGCGGGATCGCCGGGGAGCTGTTTTTT.

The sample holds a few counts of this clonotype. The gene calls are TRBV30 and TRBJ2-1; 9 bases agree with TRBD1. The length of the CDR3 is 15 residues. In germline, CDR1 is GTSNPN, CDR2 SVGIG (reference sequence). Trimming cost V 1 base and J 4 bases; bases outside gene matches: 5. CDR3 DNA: TGTGCCTGGAGTGGGGGACAGGGACCTTACAATGAGCAGTTCTTC. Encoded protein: CAWSGGQGPYNEQFF.

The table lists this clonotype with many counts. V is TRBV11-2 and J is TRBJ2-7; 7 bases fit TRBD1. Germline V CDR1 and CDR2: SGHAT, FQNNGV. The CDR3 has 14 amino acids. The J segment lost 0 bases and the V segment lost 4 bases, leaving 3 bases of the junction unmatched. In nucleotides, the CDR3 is TGTGCCAGCAGCTCGGGACAGTACTCCTACGAGCAGTACTTC. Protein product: CASSSGQYSYEQYF.

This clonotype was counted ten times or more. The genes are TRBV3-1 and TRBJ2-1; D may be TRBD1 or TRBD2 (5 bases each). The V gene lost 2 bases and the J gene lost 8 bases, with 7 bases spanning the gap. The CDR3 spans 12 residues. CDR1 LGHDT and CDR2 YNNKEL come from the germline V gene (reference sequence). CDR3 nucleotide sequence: TGTGCCAGCAGCCAACGAGGGGATGAGCAGTTCTTC. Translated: CASSQRGDEQFF.

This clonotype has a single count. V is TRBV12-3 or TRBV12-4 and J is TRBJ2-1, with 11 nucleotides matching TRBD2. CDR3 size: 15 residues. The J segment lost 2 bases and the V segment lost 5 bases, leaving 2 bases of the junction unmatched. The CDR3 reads CASSKGLAAYNEQFF. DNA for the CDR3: TGTGCCAGCAGTAAGGGACTAGCGGCCTACAATGAGCAGTTCTTC.